Below, 14 T cell receptor beta chains from the same sample are listed, as sequenced in a study of control samples from healthy donors and cancer patients. TCRdb's copy holds only in-frame clones and misses some; the assay was immunoSEQ multiplex PCR. The table lists some 90,000 clones, roughly nine tenths of them singletons, with roughly 0.9% in the top ten. Sequenced sample: blood. These receptors all stem from a woman aged 30 to 39 in good health.

V usage is TRBV28 and J usage is TRBJ1-5; D is possibly TRBD1 (5 bases). The CDR3 consists of 14 residues. Per germline, CDR1 MDHEN and CDR2 SYDVKM. V was shortened by 6 bases and J by 4 bases, with 13 bases between the two germline ends. Written as DNA, the CDR3 is TGTGCCAGCAGCCTGTCGAACAGGAATCAGCCCCAGCATTTT. Protein product: CASSLSNRNQPQHF. Combining the CDR3 with reference TRBV28 and TRBJ1-5 gives the whole variable domain DVKVTQSSRYLVKRTGEKVFLECVQDMDHENMFWYRQDPGLGLRLIYFSYDVKMKEKGDIPEGYSVSREKKERFSLILESASTNQTSMYLCASSLSNRNQPQHFGDGTRLSIL.

The chain uses TRBV7-9 and TRBJ1-5; maybe TRBD1 (5 bases). The CDR3 loop spans 14 amino acids. Between the trimmed V and J ends, which lost 11 bases and 0 bases, there was a span of 14 bases. CDR1 is SEHNR, CDR2 FQNEAQ, per germline (reference sequence). The CDR3: CAGGTLYSNQPQHF. The CDR3 DNA reads as TGTGCCGGAGGGACTTTATATAGCAATCAGCCCCAGCATTTT.

The chain uses TRBV19 and TRBJ1-1; D is unclear. The germline V gene encodes CDR1 LNHDA and CDR2 SQIVND (reference sequence). The CDR3 is 14 residues long. Deletions cut 3 bases from V and 5 bases from J, with 13 bases between. As DNA, the CDR3 is TGTGCCAGTAGTATTTTTGCCGGTAGTACTGAAGCTTTCTTT. It translates to CASSIFAGSTEAFF.

This rearrangement joins TRBV10-3 to TRBJ1-5; D is unresolved. There are 15 residues in the CDR3. Trimming cost V 8 bases and J 0 bases, with 14 bases left between them. Germline V gene data show CDR1 as ENHRY and CDR2 as SYGVKD. The CDR3 DNA follows: TGTGCCATCCAAAGCGGCACCACTAGCAATCAGCCCCAGCATTTT. Encoded protein: CAIQSGTTSNQPQHF.

The chain has TRBV10-2 and TRBJ1-1; D is unclear. The CDR3 contains 15 residues. Trimming removed 6 bases at V and 5 bases at J, with 19 bases between. Per germline, CDR1 WSHSY and CDR2 SAAADI. The chain's CDR3 is CASSLRTTEGTEAFF. The CDR3 coding sequence is TGCGCCAGCAGCCTGAGGACCACCGAGGGTACTGAAGCTTTCTTT.

The V call is TRBV19, the J call TRBJ2-7, with D possibly TRBD2 on 6 matching bases. V was pared by 4 bases and J by 4 bases, with 20 bases between. The germline gives CDR1 LNHDA, CDR2 SQIVND (reference sequence). The CDR3 sequence is 16 residues long. The CDR3 coding sequence is TGTGCCAGTAGTACCCCCGGATCGCGGGGAATATACGAGCAGTACTTC. This gives the protein CASSTPGSRGIYEQYF.

The chain couples TRBV4-1 to TRBJ2-3; unclear D gene. The CDR3 has 17 amino acids. Germline V gene data show CDR1 as MGHRA and CDR2 as YSYEKL. V was trimmed by 4 bases and J by 6 bases, leaving 23 bases between them. The CDR3 DNA reads TGCGCCAGCAGCCGACAAAACGTGGCCAGATCGTCGGATACGCAGTATTTT. As protein: CASSRQNVARSSDTQYF.

The V call is TRBV10-3, the J call TRBJ1-5; D call uncertain. Trimming pared 8 bases from V and 4 bases from J, leaving 15 bases between. The CDR3 has 14 amino acids. The V gene's germline CDR1 is ENHRY and CDR2 SYGVKD. DNA of the CDR3: TGTGCCATCTCCCCTATGGCGGGGAATCAGCCCCAGCATTTT. As protein: CAISPMAGNQPQHF.

The chain joins TRBV3-1 (or the pseudogene TRBV3-2) to TRBJ1-1; TRBD1 is a possible D gene (5 bases). From germline, CDR1 is LGHDT and CDR2 YNNKEL (reference sequence). CDR3 size: 11 residues. V lost 1 base, J lost 11 bases, and 8 bases lay in between. This CDR3 is CASSQGGAAFF. CDR3 sequence (DNA): TGTGCCAGCAGCCAAGGCGGGGCTGCTTTCTTT.

The genes are TRBV24-1 and TRBJ1-1; no reliable D call. The CDR3 is made up of 13 amino acids. CDR1 is KGHDR and CDR2 is SFDVKD in the germline V gene. Trimming cost V 3 bases and J 3 bases, with 7 bases left between them. This CDR3 reads CATSDASDTEAFF. The CDR3 DNA reads as TGTGCCACCAGTGATGCCTCCGACACTGAAGCTTTCTTT.

The chain combines TRBV5-5 with TRBJ1-1; 8 positions match TRBD1. The CDR3 loop spans 14 amino acids. The trim removed 3 bases at V and 9 bases at J, leaving 10 bases unmatched. CDR1 SGHKS and CDR2 YYEKEE come from the germline V gene (reference sequence). CDR3 DNA: TGTGCCAGCAGCTGGGGACAGGCGCAGGAGAAAGCTTTCTTT. Translating gives CASSWGQAQEKAFF.

The gene calls are TRBV3-1 (or the pseudogene TRBV3-2) and TRBJ2-3; D unresolved. The CDR3 runs to 13 residues. The germline V and J ends were trimmed by 1 base and 2 bases, with 4 bases remaining between them. Germline V gene lookup returns CDR1 LGHDT and CDR2 YNNKEL (reference sequence). DNA of the CDR3: TGTGCCAGCAGCCAAGCCTCCACAGATACGCAGTATTTT. As protein: CASSQASTDTQYF.

The CDR3: CASSTAGSGNSPLHF. The CDR3 nucleotides are TGTGCCAGCAGTACCGCGGGGTCGGGTAATTCACCCCTCCACTTT. V is TRBV28 and J is TRBJ1-6; D is unclear. The CDR3 covers 15 residues. CDR1 is MDHEN, CDR2 SYDVKM, per germline. Deletions cut 5 bases from V and 6 bases from J, with 14 bases between.

The CDR3 nucleotides are TGTGCCAGCAGCGGGGGACTAGCCGGGAATGAGCAGTTCTTC. Protein sequence: CASSGGLAGNEQFF. The chain recombines TRBV27 with TRBJ2-1; TRBD2 agrees at 9 bases. The germline CDR1 and CDR2 sequences are MNHEY and SMNVEV (reference sequence). CDR3 size: 14 residues. J lost 7 bases, V lost 6 bases, and 7 bases had no gene match.